This T cell receptor beta chain was sequenced during a study of T cells expressing NK-cell markers. General observations from the study: Dominant NKG2C+ clonotypes made up roughly 1.0-7.0% of CD8+ T cells in a handful of donors. The CD3+CD56-NKG2C+ fraction of a handful of donors was also led by these clonotypes.

Notes on this clonotype: Its antigen is undetermined.

5'RACE template switching with UMIs generated TCR beta cDNA. TCRdb re-called the 5' RACE reads; every CDR3 protein appears as one record, without DNA. The sample table includes 400,000 to 500,000 distinct CDR3 sequences. The clonotype was recovered from a woman aged 18-70 years in good health. The source material was blood T cells: a sorted CD56 or NKG2C T cell subset, CD4+ or CD8+ T cells, or bulk PBMC T cells (not recorded which).

CDR3 in amino acids: CATKPSGGLTDTQYF. The chain joins TRBV7-9 to TRBJ2-3. Germline CDR1 SEHNR, CDR2 FQNEAQ (reference sequence). The CDR3 covers 15 residues. Supplemented by reference TRBV7-9 and TRBJ2-3, the full variable domain reads DTGVSQNPRHKITKRGQNVTFRCDPISEHNRLYWYRQTLGQGPEFLTYFQNEAQLEKSRLLSDRFSAERPKGSFSTLEIQRTEQGDSAMYLCATKPSGGLTDTQYFGPGTRLTVL.